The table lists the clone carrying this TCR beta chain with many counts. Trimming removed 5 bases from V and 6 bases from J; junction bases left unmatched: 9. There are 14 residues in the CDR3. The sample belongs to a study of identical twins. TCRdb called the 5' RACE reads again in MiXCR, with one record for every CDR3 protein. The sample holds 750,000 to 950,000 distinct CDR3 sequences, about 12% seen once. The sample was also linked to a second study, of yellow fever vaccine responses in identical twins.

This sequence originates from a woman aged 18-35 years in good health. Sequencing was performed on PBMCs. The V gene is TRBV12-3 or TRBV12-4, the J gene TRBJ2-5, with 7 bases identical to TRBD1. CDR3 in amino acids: CASSAGTDAQTQYF. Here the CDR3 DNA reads TGTGCCAGCAGTGCCGGGACAGACGCTCAGACCCAGTACTTC.